This entry lists 27 T cell receptor beta chains sequenced from one sample in a study of T cells after yellow fever vaccination. TCRdb re-derived calls from the 5' RACE reads in MiXCR, one entry per CDR3 protein. The table includes approximately 300,000 distinct CDR3 sequences, around a tenth detected once. The specimen was CD4+ T cells sorted from PBMCs, collected 45 days after the yellow fever booster vaccination. The receptors were gathered from a man aged 18-30 years who received the YFV17D yellow fever vaccine.

This clonotype was seen more than once but under ten times. The chain is built from TRBV4-1 and TRBJ1-1; possibly TRBD1 for D (6 bases). There are 17 residues in the CDR3. CDR1 MGHRA and CDR2 YSYEKL come from the germline V gene. The V gene lost 4 bases and the J gene lost 4 bases, with 22 bases spanning the gap. CDR3: CASSRLGGARGGTEAFF. Written as DNA, the CDR3 is TGCGCCAGCAGCCGCCTGGGGGGGGCAAGGGGAGGCACTGAAGCTTTCTTT.

Notes on this clonotype: One end of the junction varies from germline; a read error may be responsible. The rearrangement links TRBV9 to TRBJ2-2; a weak D match, TRBD2 (5 bases). Germline V gene sequence: CDR1 SGDLS, CDR2 YYNGEE. The CDR3 extends over 15 amino acids. CDR3 residues: CASSVNPDNTGVLFF. The CDR3 DNA reads TGTGCCAGCAGCGTAAACCCCGATAACACCGGGGTGCTGTTTTTT. Filled out from reference TRBV9 and TRBJ2-2, the complete variable domain reads DSGVTQTPKHLITATGQRVTLRCSPRSGDLSVYWYQQSLDQGLQFLIQYYNGEERAKGNILERFSAQQFPDLHSELNLSSLELGDSALYFCASSVNPDNTGVLFFGEGSRLTVL.

V is TRBV5-1 and J is TRBJ1-4, with D perhaps matching TRBD1 (5 bases). This CDR3 has 15 residues. The germline V and J ends were trimmed by 0 bases and 1 base, with 7 bases remaining between them. Germline lookup yields CDR1 SGHRS and CDR2 YFSETQ. The CDR3 reads CASSLAGGTNEKLFF. CDR3 DNA sequence: TGCGCCAGCAGCTTGGCCGGGGGAACTAATGAAAAACTGTTTTTT. The full variable domain, its missing parts supplied by reference TRBV5-1 and TRBJ1-4, is KAGVTQTPRYLIKTRGQQVTLSCSPISGHRSVSWYQQTPGQGLQFLFEYFSETQRNKGNFPGRFSGRQFSNSRSEMNVSTLELGDSALYLCASSLAGGTNEKLFFGSGTQLSVL.

The V gene is TRBV5-5, the J gene TRBJ1-4; D is perhaps TRBD1 (5 bases). Trimming took 4 bases from V and 5 from J, leaving 12 bases between them. The CDR3 consists of 14 residues. From germline, CDR1 is SGHKS and CDR2 YYEKEE (reference sequence). CDR3 sequence reads: CASSPGTSNEKLFF. CDR3 sequence (DNA): TGTGCCAGCAGCCCTGGGACGTCGAATGAAAAACTGTTTTTT.

At least ten counts were recorded for this clonotype. V gene TRBV6-2 or TRBV6-3 combines with J gene TRBJ2-3; 8 nucleotides match TRBD1. Germline values: CDR1 MNHEY, CDR2 SVGEGT. The CDR3 sequence is 16 residues long. With V trimmed by 1 base and J by 4 bases, 7 bases remained unmatched. CDR3 residues: CASSYFRGRGADTQYF. The CDR3 nucleotides are TGTGCCAGCAGTTACTTCAGGGGGCGCGGCGCAGATACGCAGTATTTT.

This clonotype was detected only a few times. The chain has TRBV7-2 and TRBJ2-4; perhaps TRBD2 as D (7 bases). Trimming cost V 4 bases and J 7 bases, with 17 bases left between them. Germline lookup yields CDR1 SGHTA and CDR2 FQGNSA. This CDR3 comprises 15 residues. The CDR3 nucleotides read TGTGCCAGCAGCTGGGGGGGGGGCTTACCCAACATTCAGTACTTC. Amino acids: CASSWGGGLPNIQYF.

This chain connects TRBV20-1 to TRBJ2-7; maybe TRBD1 (7 bases). The CDR3 loop spans 17 amino acids. CDR1 is DFQATT, CDR2 SNEGSKA, per germline (reference sequence). The CDR3 here is CSGRWGMRAGGQDEQYV. The CDR3 DNA reads TGCAGTGGTAGATGGGGCATGAGGGCAGGGGGGCAAGACGAGCAGTACGTC.

The chain is built from TRBV9 and TRBJ2-2; TRBD2 matches 7 bases. J was trimmed by 5 bases and V by 4 bases; bases with no gene match: 8. Per the germline V gene, CDR1 is SGDLS and CDR2 is YYNGEE. The CDR3 has 15 residues. The chain's CDR3 is CASSSLLGGTGELFF. CDR3 nucleotide sequence: TGTGCCAGCAGCTCTCTCCTGGGGGGGACCGGGGAGCTGTTTTTT.

This clonotype was found once. The V and J genes are TRBV6-2 or TRBV6-3 and TRBJ1-6; maybe TRBD1 (6 bases). Trimming cost V 2 bases and J 6 bases, with 14 bases left between them. Germline V gene sequence: CDR1 MNHEY, CDR2 SVGEGT. This CDR3 spans 16 amino acids. In DNA, the CDR3 is TGTGCCAGCAGTTACAGCCTTACAGGGACTAATTCACCCCTCCACTTT. Protein sequence: CASSYSLTGTNSPLHF.

The table lists this clonotype with a few counts. The chain couples TRBV3-1 to TRBJ2-5; no definite D call. With 2 bases removed from V and 5 bases from J, the gap between germline ends came to 9 bases. Germline V lookup: CDR1 LGHDT, CDR2 YNNKEL (reference sequence). CDR3 length: 13 residues. Here the CDR3 reads CASSQMLVETQYF. DNA for the CDR3: TGTGCCAGCAGCCAAATGCTTGTCGAGACCCAGTACTTC.

This clonotype was picked up a small number of times. The chain links TRBV4-1 to TRBJ2-5, with 13 bases lining up with TRBD2. This CDR3 has 18 amino acids. V shed 6 bases and J 3 bases; nucleotides not matched to a gene: 13. CDR1 is MGHRA and CDR2 is YSYEKL in the germline V gene. The CDR3 is CASRQRGGLAGTEETQYF. CDR3 nucleotide sequence: TGCGCCAGCAGACAAAGGGGGGGACTAGCGGGGACTGAAGAGACCCAGTACTTC.

The chain employs TRBV6-2 or TRBV6-3 and TRBJ1-5; maybe TRBD1 (5 bases). In germline, CDR1 is MNHEY, CDR2 SVGEGT. The CDR3 is 15 residues long. V was pared by 5 bases and J by 2 bases, with 13 bases between. The CDR3 spells CASSIRQSGNQPQHF. In nucleotides, the CDR3 is TGTGCCAGCAGTATACGACAGTCGGGCAATCAGCCCCAGCATTTT.

V and J are TRBV3-1 and TRBJ1-5, with no clear D. V lost 5 bases, J lost 4 bases, and 15 bases lay in between. The CDR3 is 15 amino acids. Germline V lookup: CDR1 LGHDT, CDR2 YNNKEL (reference sequence). The CDR3 protein is CASSYGPLTNQPQHF. The CDR3, as DNA: TGTGCCAGCAGCTACGGACCGTTGACGAATCAGCCCCAGCATTTT.

This clonotype has just a few counts. This rearrangement joins TRBV7-3 to TRBJ2-5; either TRBD1 or TRBD2 may supply D (6 bases each). Per germline, CDR1 SGHTA and CDR2 FQGTGA. The germline V and J ends were trimmed by 0 bases and 7 bases, with 18 bases remaining between them. This CDR3 is 16 amino acids long. CDR3 bases: TGTGCCAGCAGCTTAACCGGCACGGGGGCCCAGGGGACCCAGTACTTC. Its protein product is CASSLTGTGAQGTQYF.

The gene calls are TRBV28 and TRBJ2-3, with a possible D match to TRBD1 (6 bases). The ends were cut back, 5 bases at V and 3 bases at J, with 18 bases in the middle. Looked up from germline, CDR1 is MDHEN and CDR2 is SYDVKM. CDR3 length: 16 amino acids. The CDR3 sequence: CASSHPTGIGTDTQYF. CDR3 sequence (DNA): TGTGCCAGCAGTCACCCTACAGGGATTGGTACAGATACGCAGTATTTT.

This clonotype was detected a few times. The V and J genes are TRBV7-2 and TRBJ1-6; 7 nucleotides line up with TRBD1. The CDR3 spans 15 residues. The germline V gene has CDR1 SGHTA and CDR2 FQGNSA. V lost 3 bases to trimming and J lost 9 bases; unmatched junction nucleotides: 8. The CDR3 DNA reads TGTGCCAGCAGCTTGTCCGGCAGGGGGGGTTCACCCCTCCACTTT. This translates into CASSLSGRGGSPLHF.

The chain combines TRBV3-1 with TRBJ1-6; 10 positions match TRBD1. CDR1 and CDR2 from the germline V gene are LGHDT and YNNKEL (reference sequence). The CDR3 has 15 amino acids. J lost 9 bases, V lost 0 bases, and 2 bases had no gene match. The CDR3 coding sequence is TGTGCCAGCAGCCAAGAGACAGGGGGCGTTTCACCCCTCCACTTT. As protein: CASSQETGGVSPLHF.

This clonotype was counted at least ten times. The chain couples TRBV7-2 to TRBJ2-1; 9 bases are a match to TRBD1. The V and J ends lost 3 bases and 16 bases, in that order; junction bases with no gene match: 10. Germline V CDR1 and CDR2: SGHTA, FQGNSA. This CDR3 spans 13 amino acids. The CDR3 sequence: CASSLNGRDREFF. The CDR3 coding sequence is TGTGCCAGCAGCTTGAATGGCCGGGACAGGGAATTCTTC.

This clonotype was counted between two and nine times. The chain has TRBV7-8 and TRBJ2-6; 7 positions match TRBD1. V shed 2 bases, J shed 0 bases, and the junction held 13 bases outside the gene matches. This CDR3 has 20 amino acids. Germline V CDR1 and CDR2: SGHVS, FQNEAQ. Here the CDR3 reads CASSLFLMDRSSSGANVLTF. As DNA, the CDR3 is TGTGCCAGCAGCTTATTCCTTATGGACAGGTCCAGCTCTGGGGCCAACGTCCTGACTTTC.

This clonotype was counted only a few times. The V call is TRBV7-2, the J call TRBJ1-1; perhaps TRBD1 as D (5 bases). V lost 3 bases and J lost 4, with 12 bases in between. This CDR3 has 14 residues. Germline-derived CDR1 and CDR2 are SGHTA and FQGNSA. CDR3 in DNA: TGTGCCAGCAGCTTTCAGGGTCTTGGCACTGAAGCTTTCTTT. Translated: CASSFQGLGTEAFF.

This rearrangement joins TRBV24-1 to TRBJ2-5, with a tentative D call TRBD1 (6 bases). V dropped 1 base and J dropped 5 bases, with 13 bases sitting between them. This CDR3 is 15 amino acids long. Germline loops: CDR1 KGHDR, CDR2 SFDVKD. CDR3 in DNA: TGTGCCACCAGTGATTTTGCAGGGGCGGGTGAGACCCAGTACTTC. Its protein is CATSDFAGAGETQYF.

V is TRBV19 and J is TRBJ1-1; D is unclear. Germline V gene lookup returns CDR1 LNHDA and CDR2 SQIVND (reference sequence). Trimming pared 4 bases from V and 0 bases from J, leaving 12 bases between. The CDR3 length is 15 residues. The CDR3 region is CASSTPGLLNTEAFF. The CDR3 DNA reads TGTGCCAGTAGTACCCCGGGTCTGTTGAACACTGAAGCTTTCTTT.

V gene TRBV18 combines with J gene TRBJ1-5, with D unclear. This CDR3 has 11 residues. Trimming took 6 bases from V and 11 from J, leaving 11 bases between them. Germline V gene data show CDR1 as KGHSH and CDR2 as LQKENI. The CDR3 sequence is CASSHGETQHF. Here the CDR3 DNA reads TGTGCCAGCTCGCACGGGGAAACCCAGCATTTT.

The rearrangement joins TRBV3-1 to TRBJ1-1; D is ambiguous. Germline V lookup: CDR1 LGHDT, CDR2 YNNKEL (reference sequence). The CDR3 contains 13 residues. Trimming shortened V by 1 base and J by 10 bases, and 13 bases separated the two germline ends. The chain's CDR3 is CASSQGRDVGAFF. CDR3 nucleotides: TGTGCCAGCAGCCAAGGACGGGATGTAGGAGCTTTCTTT.

This clonotype was seen a handful of times. The chain uses TRBV20-1 and TRBJ2-5; D may match TRBD1 or TRBD2 (6 bases each). The length of the CDR3 is 14 residues. Between the trimmed V and J ends, which lost 5 bases and 4 bases, there was a span of 17 bases. Germline V gene lookup returns CDR1 DFQATT and CDR2 SNEGSKA (reference sequence). DNA for the CDR3: TGCAGTGCTCCGTCCGGGGGCTACTCAGAGACCCAGTACTTC. It translates to CSAPSGGYSETQYF.

The chain recombines TRBV6-2 or TRBV6-3 with TRBJ2-4, with 9 bases that match TRBD1. The germline V gene has CDR1 MNHEY and CDR2 SVGEGT. This CDR3 spans 13 amino acids. V lost 6 bases, J lost 6 bases, and 3 bases stayed unmatched. The CDR3 sequence is CASSPTGGNIQYF. CDR3 in DNA: TGTGCCAGCAGCCCGACAGGGGGAAACATTCAGTACTTC.

V usage is TRBV20-1 and J usage is TRBJ1-4; 9 nucleotides align to TRBD1. In germline, CDR1 is DFQATT, CDR2 SNEGSKA (reference sequence). The junction had 6 bases not matched to a gene; V was cut back by 5 bases and J by 5 bases. CDR3 size: 14 residues. The DNA for the CDR3 is TGCAGTGCTCTCGGGACAGGGATGAATGAAAAACTGTTTTTT. Translating gives CSALGTGMNEKLFF.